These 18 T cell receptor beta chains originate from one sample sequenced in a study of T-cell reconstitution after alpha-beta-depleted transplantation in children. As it was prepared, the TCRbeta library received unique molecular identifiers. From the PCR reads, TCRdb called clonotypes with MiXCR, one entry per CDR3 protein. Among approximately 980,000 distinct CDR3 sequences listed, under 30% were seen once. The starting material was PBMCs, mostly from graft donor cells, obtained 360 days after TCRalphabeta/CD19-depleted stem cell transplant. These receptors were taken from a boy under three years old who had a stem cell transplant for SCID, so the T cells may come from the graft donor.

This clonotype was seen more than once but under ten times. The rearrangement joins TRBV12-3 or TRBV12-4 to TRBJ1-2, with 8 positions matching TRBD1. The length of the CDR3 is 18 residues. The trim removed 5 bases at V and 6 bases at J, leaving 20 bases unmatched. CDR3: CASSIRQGKGESRNGYTF. The CDR3, as DNA: TGTGCCAGCAGTATCCGACAGGGGAAAGGTGAAAGTCGAAATGGCTACACCTTC.

This clonotype was seen a few times. J is TRBJ2-7 and V is TRBV4-1, with 8 bases fitting TRBD1. The trim removed 0 bases at V and 4 bases at J, leaving 5 bases unmatched. Germline CDR1 and CDR2: MGHRA and YSYEKL. CDR3 length equals 15 residues. Here the CDR3 reads CASSQERRQGYEQYF. In DNA, the CDR3 is TGCGCCAGCAGCCAAGAAAGGAGACAGGGGTACGAGCAGTACTTC.

The chain carries TRBV5-1 and TRBJ2-2; 9 nucleotides align to TRBD1. CDR1 is SGHRS and CDR2 is YFSETQ in the germline V gene. After removal of 4 bases from V and 6 bases from J, the junction contained 4 bases not matched to a gene. The CDR3 is made up of 14 amino acids. CDR3 nucleotides: TGCGCCAGCAGCCGGACAGGGGTGGCCGGGGAGCTGTTTTTT. Its translation is CASSRTGVAGELFF.

This clonotype was detected only a few times. In nucleotides, the CDR3 is TGTGCCAGCAGTTTAATCGGCGGGGGTGGCTCCAATGAGCAGTTCTTC. Translation: CASSLIGGGGSNEQFF. This chain uses TRBV12-3 or TRBV12-4 with TRBJ2-1, with TRBD2 matching over 7 bases. The V gene end was trimmed by 2 bases and the J gene end by 6 bases; junction bases not matched to a gene: 10. The CDR3 has 16 residues.

The chain has TRBV7-3 and TRBJ2-3; the D is unclear. Germline CDR1 reads SGHTA; CDR2 reads FQGTGA. CDR3 length: 14 amino acids. V gave up 5 bases and J gave up 4 bases, with 13 bases separating them. The CDR3 here is CASSPYPAPDTQYF. As DNA, the CDR3 is TGTGCCAGCAGCCCCTACCCGGCGCCAGATACGCAGTATTTT.

The J gene is TRBJ2-3, the V gene TRBV11-2; 16 positions agree with TRBD2. Germline CDR1 SGHAT, CDR2 FQNNGV. The J segment lost 2 bases and the V segment lost 2 bases, leaving 4 bases of the junction unmatched. The CDR3 sequence is 18 residues long. The CDR3: CASSLQGLAGGPTDTQYF. The CDR3 DNA sequence: TGTGCCAGCAGCTTACAGGGACTAGCGGGGGGGCCCACAGATACGCAGTATTTT.

This clonotype has just a few counts. This chain uses TRBV12-3 or TRBV12-4 with TRBJ2-1, with D possibly being TRBD1 or TRBD2 (6 bases each). V lost 3 bases, J lost 8 bases, and 14 bases lay in between. This CDR3 spans 14 amino acids. In nucleotides, the CDR3 is TGTGCCAGCAGTTTCCCGTCACGGGGGCATGAGCAGTTCTTC. Its protein is CASSFPSRGHEQFF.

The chain couples TRBV28 to TRBJ1-5; D possibly corresponds to TRBD1 (5 bases). This CDR3 contains 16 residues. Between the trimmed V and J ends, which lost 5 bases and 0 bases, there was a span of 14 bases. In germline, CDR1 is MDHEN, CDR2 SYDVKM. Written as DNA, the CDR3 is TGTGCCAGCAGTCCCGGGGCAGTTCTTAGCAATCAGCCCCAGCATTTT. It specifies CASSPGAVLSNQPQHF.

J is TRBJ2-4 and V is TRBV20-1, with D hard to call. V shed 4 bases and J shed 6 bases, with 7 bases lying between them. The CDR3 is made up of 11 amino acids. In germline, CDR1 is DFQATT, CDR2 SNEGSKA (reference sequence). The CDR3 protein is CSAKNLNIQYF. Here the CDR3 DNA reads TGCAGTGCTAAAAACCTAAACATTCAGTACTTC.

The chain joins TRBV5-1 to TRBJ2-7, with TRBD1 matching over 7 bases. CDR3 length equals 14 residues. The V segment lost 4 bases and the J segment 2 bases; nucleotides outside the gene matches: 6. The germline CDR1 and CDR2 sequences are SGHRS and YFSETQ. CDR3 protein: CASSTTGAPYEQYF. CDR3 DNA: TGCGCCAGCAGCACAACAGGGGCCCCCTACGAGCAGTACTTC. The whole variable domain, remainder taken from reference TRBV5-1 and TRBJ2-7, is KAGVTQTPRYLIKTRGQQVTLSCSPISGHRSVSWYQQTPGQGLQFLFEYFSETQRNKGNFPGRFSGRQFSNSRSEMNVSTLELGDSALYLCASSTTGAPYEQYFGPGTRLTVT.

Only a few counts were recorded for this clonotype. V and J are TRBV5-1 and TRBJ2-1; no clear D. Germline-derived CDR1 and CDR2 are SGHRS and YFSETQ. V lost 1 base and J lost 0, with 5 bases in between. CDR3 length: 14 residues. The CDR3 is CASSLSVSYNEQFF. The CDR3 bases are TGCGCCAGCAGCTTGAGCGTCTCCTACAATGAGCAGTTCTTC. The full variable domain, in which reference TRBV5-1 and TRBJ2-1 provide the parts outside the CDR3, is KAGVTQTPRYLIKTRGQQVTLSCSPISGHRSVSWYQQTPGQGLQFLFEYFSETQRNKGNFPGRFSGRQFSNSRSEMNVSTLELGDSALYLCASSLSVSYNEQFFGPGTRLTVL.

The V and J genes are TRBV7-6 and TRBJ1-1; D possibly corresponds to TRBD1 (6 bases). V was trimmed by 2 bases and J by 5 bases, leaving 12 bases between them. CDR1 and CDR2 from the germline V gene are SGHVS and FNYEAQ. The CDR3 is made up of 14 amino acids. Here the CDR3 reads CASSLPPRGTEAFF. The CDR3 region has the DNA TGTGCCAGCAGCTTACCTCCCAGGGGAACTGAAGCTTTCTTT.

This clonotype has more than one count but fewer than ten. The gene calls are TRBV20-1 and TRBJ1-1, with D possibly matching TRBD1 (5 bases). The CDR3 contains 14 residues. Germline-derived CDR1 and CDR2 are DFQATT and SNEGSKA (reference sequence). The V end was cut by 2 bases, the J end by 1 base, with 11 bases between. The CDR3 nucleotides read TGCAGTGCTAGAAAGGACAATCGGAACACTGAAGCTTTCTTT. Its protein product is CSARKDNRNTEAFF.

The V gene is TRBV4-3, the J gene TRBJ2-3; 14 positions match TRBD2. There are 16 residues in the CDR3. The germline CDR1 and CDR2 sequences are LGHNA and YSLEER. Trimming removed 4 bases from V and 7 bases from J; junction bases left unmatched: 7. Here the CDR3 reads CASSPKTSGGAYTQYF. The DNA of the CDR3 is TGCGCCAGCAGCCCTAAGACTAGCGGGGGGGCATATACGCAGTATTTT.

The chain recombines TRBV20-1 with TRBJ2-7, with TRBD1 identical over 9 bases. The CDR3 is 14 amino acids. V was clipped by 5 bases and J by 5 bases; unmatched bases: 10. Per germline, CDR1 DFQATT and CDR2 SNEGSKA (reference sequence). The chain's CDR3 is CSAPTGTGRDEQYF. The CDR3 region has the DNA TGCAGTGCTCCCACCGGGACAGGGAGAGACGAGCAGTACTTC.

V is TRBV12-3 or TRBV12-4 and J is TRBJ2-7, with D tentatively TRBD2 (5 bases). The CDR3 sequence is 16 residues long. V was trimmed by 1 base and J by 7 bases, leaving 20 bases between them. CDR3 sequence: CASSLGYGGSVGEQYF. CDR3 coding DNA: TGTGCCAGCAGTTTAGGCTACGGAGGCAGTGTGGGGGAGCAGTACTTC.

This chain uses TRBV2 with TRBJ2-4; 8 bases are shared with TRBD1. Germline-derived CDR1 and CDR2 are SNHLY and FYNNEI. Trimming took 2 bases from V and 0 from J; bases not matched to a gene: 9. The length of the CDR3 is 18 residues. The CDR3 sequence is CASSERPQGGLAKNIQYF. As DNA, the CDR3 is TGTGCCAGCAGTGAACGGCCACAGGGGGGTTTAGCCAAAAACATTCAGTACTTC.

This clonotype was detected only a few times. CDR3: CASSFDRGQPQHF. Written as DNA, the CDR3 is TGTGCCAGCAGTTTCGACAGGGGCCAGCCCCAGCATTTT. The chain employs TRBV11-2 and TRBJ1-5; the match to TRBD1 covers 8 bases. Unmatched junction bases numbered 5, after V lost 6 bases and J lost 7 bases. Germline lookup yields CDR1 SGHAT and CDR2 FQNNGV. CDR3 length equals 13 residues.